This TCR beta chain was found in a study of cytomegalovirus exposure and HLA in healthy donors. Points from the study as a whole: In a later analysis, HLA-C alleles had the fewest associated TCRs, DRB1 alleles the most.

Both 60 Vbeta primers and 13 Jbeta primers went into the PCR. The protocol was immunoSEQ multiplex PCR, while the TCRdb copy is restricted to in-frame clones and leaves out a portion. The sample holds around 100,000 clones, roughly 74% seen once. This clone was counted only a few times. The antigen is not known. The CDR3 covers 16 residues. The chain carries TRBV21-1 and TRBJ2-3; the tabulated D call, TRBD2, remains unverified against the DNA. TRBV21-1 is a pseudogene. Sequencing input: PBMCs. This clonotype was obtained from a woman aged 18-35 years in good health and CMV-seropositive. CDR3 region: CASSFAVPLEVDTQYF. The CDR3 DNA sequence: TGTGCCAGCAGCTTCGCCGTCCCTCTTGAGGTAGATACGCAGTATTTT.